This T cell receptor (beta chain) stems from a study of cytomegalovirus exposure and HLA in healthy donors. On the study more broadly: Out of fewer than 500 genotyped donors, about 80% belonged to the Caucasian-associated ancestry cluster.

Findings of the study overall: The majority of CMV-associated TCR beta chains were reported as apparently HLA-restricted in a later analysis. Among the CMV-associated chains, three were confirmed in vitro as specific for CMV antigens.

As concerns this clone: The antigen is unknown.

It was with 60 Vbeta and 13 Jbeta primers that the PCR ran. Profiled with immunoSEQ multiplex PCR; TCRdb holds only in-frame clones, not every one. This listing includes about 48,000 clones. The CDR3 spans 17 residues. Germline-derived CDR1 and CDR2 are LNHNV and YYDKDF (reference sequence). V lost 5 bases, J lost 4 bases, and 21 bases lay in between. V gene TRBV15 combines with J gene TRBJ1-5, with a weak D call TRBD1 (5 bases). This sequence originates from a male donor in good health and CMV-seropositive. The specimen sequenced was PBMCs. CDR3 in amino acids: CATSGRGYGVSNQPQHF. The CDR3 bases are TGTGCCACCAGCGGCCGGGGGTATGGGGTTTCAAATCAGCCCCAGCATTTT.